This TCR beta chain was recovered during a study of cytomegalovirus exposure and HLA in healthy donors. On the study more broadly: Unique TCRs numbering about 85 million, obtained from HLA-typed donors, made up an early data release.

The V end was cut by 3 bases, the J end by 7 bases, with 15 bases between. The germline gives CDR1 SGHTA, CDR2 FQGNSA. This CDR3 region has 14 residues. Researchers ran the PCR with 60 Vbeta and 13 Jbeta primers. Data came from immunoSEQ multiplex PCR; TCRdb stores just in-frame clones and leaves some out. Of around 170,000 clones in the sample, over 75% were seen once. Sequenced sample: PBMCs. The rearrangement joins TRBV7-2 to TRBJ2-5; D is possibly TRBD2 (5 bases). This receptor was taken from a woman in her forties or fifties in good health and CMV-seronegative. The CDR3 protein is CASSLREIRGTQYF. The DNA for the CDR3 is TGTGCCAGCAGCTTGAGGGAGATCCGTGGGACCCAGTACTTC.